This T cell receptor (beta chain) was documented in a study of blood T cell repertoires in COVID-19. Study details: The study drew acute and convalescent COVID-19 samples from the United States, Italy and Spain. PBMCs, B-cell-depleted T cells, or T cells provided the cDNA or gDNA that made up the material.

As processed by the authors: Amplification from reference gene primers served as the basis for estimated nucleated cell counts. Produced via immunoSEQ multiplex PCR; TCRdb's table is partial and in-frame only. V, J and clone size derive from that table, while D and trimming were established from the DNA sequence. The table records about 180,000 clones, around 74% of them present only once. The junction had 4 bases not matched to a gene; V was cut back by 2 bases and J by 1 base. The CDR3 contains 15 residues. The germline V gene has CDR1 SGHVS and CDR2 FNYEAQ. A Seattle source enrolled patients during active infection and followed them longitudinally.

V usage is TRBV7-6 and J usage is TRBJ2-5; 7 positions agree with TRBD1. Sequencing was carried out using peripheral blood. This sequence was found in a woman aged 60-75 years with COVID-19, enrolled during active disease. The CDR3 protein is CASSLSGTAQETQYF. In DNA, the CDR3 is TGTGCCAGCAGCTTATCCGGGACAGCCCAAGAGACCCAGTACTTC.